Below are 24 T cell receptor beta chains sequenced from a single sample in a study of T-cell reconstitution after alpha-beta-depleted transplantation in children. It was with unique molecular identifiers that the TCRbeta library was prepared. TCRdb re-derived calls from the PCR reads in MiXCR, one entry per CDR3 protein. Here the sample spans around 130,000 distinct CDR3 sequences, roughly 10% being singletons. The sequencing here drew on PBMCs, mostly from graft donor cells, taken 180 days after TCRalphabeta/CD19-depleted stem cell transplant. The receptors shown here come from a girl younger than two who had a stem cell transplant for combined immunodeficiency, so the T cells may come from the graft donor.

The V call is TRBV9, the J call TRBJ1-1; D not resolved. From germline, CDR1 is SGDLS and CDR2 YYNGEE. V lost 4 bases and J 5 bases, leaving 12 bases between the germline ends. This CDR3 is built from 13 residues. The CDR3 is CASSSPHQTEAFF. CDR3 DNA sequence: TGTGCCAGCAGCTCCCCCCATCAGACTGAAGCTTTCTTT.

This clonotype turned up a few times. The rearrangement links TRBV5-6 to TRBJ2-1; 12 nucleotides match TRBD2. J was trimmed by 8 bases and V by 4 bases; bases with no gene match: 10. The CDR3 has 16 amino acids. CDR1 is SGHDT, CDR2 YYEEEE, per germline. The chain's CDR3 is CASSPLAGGFGDEQFF. As DNA, the CDR3 is TGTGCCAGCAGCCCTCTAGCGGGAGGGTTTGGGGATGAGCAGTTCTTC.

A few counts support this clonotype. The J gene is TRBJ1-6, the V gene TRBV20-1, with 11 bases aligning to TRBD1. Trimming at V came to 3 bases and at J to 9 bases, leaving 10 bases not matched to a gene. The V gene's germline CDR1 is DFQATT and CDR2 SNEGSKA (reference sequence). The CDR3 totals 16 residues. The CDR3 sequence: CSASNAGQGAGSPLHF. CDR3 DNA: TGCAGTGCTAGTAATGCAGGACAGGGGGCAGGTTCACCCCTCCACTTT.

This clonotype was observed a few times. This rearrangement joins TRBV27 to TRBJ2-5; no definite D call. CDR1 is MNHEY and CDR2 is SMNVEV in the germline V gene (reference sequence). The CDR3 consists of 14 residues. The V end was cut by 2 bases, the J end by 5 bases, with 12 bases between. The CDR3 sequence: CASSLLGDWETQYF. CDR3 nucleotide sequence: TGTGCCAGCAGTTTACTTGGAGACTGGGAGACCCAGTACTTC.

The chain links TRBV19 to TRBJ2-3; no reliable D call. Germline CDR1 and CDR2: LNHDA and SQIVND (reference sequence). Trimming took off 6 bases at V and 0 bases at J, with 13 bases between the two ends. This CDR3 has 15 amino acids. The CDR3: CASSPFLPSTDTQYF. In nucleotides, the CDR3 is TGTGCCAGTAGCCCCTTCTTACCTAGCACAGATACGCAGTATTTT.

V is TRBV12-3 or TRBV12-4 and J is TRBJ2-3, with no clear D. This CDR3 is built from 13 residues. V dropped 3 bases and J dropped 1 base, with 5 bases sitting between them. The CDR3: CASSFIGTDTQYF. The CDR3 DNA reads as TGTGCCAGCAGTTTTATTGGCACAGATACGCAGTATTTT.

This clonotype appeared a few times. This rearrangement joins TRBV7-2 to TRBJ2-3, with D unresolved. Germline V lookup: CDR1 SGHTA, CDR2 FQGNSA. The length of the CDR3 is 14 residues. V was trimmed by 0 bases and J by 1 base, leaving 5 bases between them. CDR3 residues: CASSLARGTDTQYF. CDR3 coding DNA: TGTGCCAGCAGCTTAGCTAGGGGCACAGATACGCAGTATTTT.

This rearrangement joins TRBV7-2 to TRBJ2-3; D is possibly TRBD2 (7 bases). Germline loops: CDR1 SGHTA, CDR2 FQGNSA. The CDR3 contains 16 residues. Trimming pared 5 bases from V and 6 bases from J, leaving 21 bases between. In DNA, the CDR3 is TGTGCCAGCAGCCTCCAACGAGGGGGGGCCAGGGATACGCAGTATTTT. Protein sequence: CASSLQRGGARDTQYF.

This clonotype turned up a few times. At one end, the junction sequence differs from germline, possibly due to a read error. V usage is TRBV12-3 or TRBV12-4 and J usage is TRBJ2-4; 7 bases fit TRBD1. The CDR3 sequence is 13 residues long. The CDR3 region has the DNA TGTGCCAGCAGCACAGGGGTTGAAAACAGTCAGTACTTC. Translating gives CASSTGVENSQYF.

The table lists this clonotype with a few counts. V is TRBV10-3 and J is TRBJ2-7, with 10 bases identical to TRBD2. Germline V CDR1 and CDR2: ENHRY, SYGVKD. The CDR3 runs to 14 residues. J gave up 0 bases and V 6 bases, and 2 bases lay outside the gene matches. Here the CDR3 DNA reads TGTGCCATCAGACTAGCGGGAAGCTCCTACGAGCAGTACTTC. Amino acid sequence: CAIRLAGSSYEQYF.

This clonotype was detected ten times or more. The J gene is TRBJ2-3, the V gene TRBV28; TRBD1 is a possible D gene (7 bases). Germline V gene sequence: CDR1 MDHEN, CDR2 SYDVKM. The ends were cut back, 8 bases at V and 14 bases at J, with 17 bases in the middle. This CDR3 region has 11 residues. This chain's CDR3 is CASPGGGQAYF. DNA for the CDR3: TGTGCCAGCCCCGGAGGGGGCCAGGCGTATTTT.

This clonotype was detected only a few times. This rearrangement joins TRBV2 to TRBJ1-3; 7 bases match TRBD1. With 4 bases clipped from V and 2 bases from J, the junction kept 2 bases outside the gene matches. The length of the CDR3 is 14 residues. Germline lookup yields CDR1 SNHLY and CDR2 FYNNEI. Here the CDR3 DNA reads TGTGCCAGCAGTGGACAGGGCCCTGGAAACACCATATATTTT. Translation: CASSGQGPGNTIYF.

This clonotype turned up a few times. The genes are TRBV29-1 and TRBJ2-7; D ambiguous. The CDR3 runs to 15 residues. V was shortened by 1 base and J by 0 bases, with 13 bases between the two germline ends. Germline CDR1 is SQVTM and CDR2 is ANQGSEA. The CDR3 reads CSVEARHLSSYEQYF. The CDR3 coding sequence is TGCAGCGTTGAAGCTAGACACCTGAGCTCCTACGAGCAGTACTTC.

The chain employs TRBV5-1 and TRBJ2-5, with D tentatively TRBD1 or TRBD2 (6 bases each). CDR1 is SGHRS, CDR2 YFSETQ, per germline. The CDR3 spans 14 residues. V was cut by 3 bases and J by 5 bases, with 14 bases left in between. In DNA, the CDR3 is TGCGCCAGCAGCTCTGTAGGGGGGATGGAGACCCAGTACTTC. It translates to CASSSVGGMETQYF.

This clonotype was picked up a small number of times. This chain joins TRBV10-3 and TRBJ1-2; 9 positions agree with TRBD1. Germline V gene lookup returns CDR1 ENHRY and CDR2 SYGVKD. Unmatched junction bases numbered 3, after V lost 2 bases and J lost 5 bases. CDR3 size: 14 residues. CDR3 sequence reads: CAISEKGQGYGYTF. The CDR3 DNA reads as TGTGCCATCAGTGAGAAGGGACAGGGTTATGGCTACACCTTC.

This clonotype showed up just a few times. Here the CDR3 reads CASSPDRGDQPQHF. CDR3 nucleotide sequence: TGCGCCAGCAGCCCGGACAGGGGAGATCAGCCCCAGCATTTT. The chain combines TRBV5-1 with TRBJ1-5; 9 bases map to TRBD1. The germline V gene encodes CDR1 SGHRS and CDR2 YFSETQ. After removal of 4 bases from V and 5 bases from J, the junction contained 4 bases not matched to a gene. The CDR3 runs 14 residues.

This clonotype showed up many times. J is TRBJ2-1 and V is TRBV29-1, with D uncertain. The CDR3 is made up of 11 amino acids. Germline V gene sequence: CDR1 SQVTM, CDR2 ANQGSEA. The V gene lost 5 bases and the J gene lost 8 bases, with 10 bases spanning the gap. The CDR3 loop reads CSVTTLDEQFF. CDR3 nucleotides: TGCAGCGTTACGACCCTCGATGAGCAGTTCTTC.

The chain combines TRBV29-1 with TRBJ2-5; 8 bases are shared with TRBD1. The CDR3 sequence is 15 residues long. Germline CDR1 is SQVTM and CDR2 is ANQGSEA. After removal of 5 bases from V and 2 bases from J, the junction contained 10 bases not matched to a gene. The CDR3 DNA follows: TGCAGCGTTCCGGACAGGGTGGTTTCGCAAGAGACCCAGTACTTC. The encoded protein is CSVPDRVVSQETQYF.

This clonotype occurred a few times. The rearrangement uses TRBV12-3 or TRBV12-4 and TRBJ2-5; TRBD1 aligns across 9 bases. This CDR3 is 16 amino acids long. The junction had 6 bases not matched to a gene; V was cut back by 3 bases and J by 1 base. Written as DNA, the CDR3 is TGTGCCAGCAGTTTGATGGGGACAGGGCGCCAAGAGACCCAGTACTTC. The encoded protein is CASSLMGTGRQETQYF.

The table lists this clonotype with many counts. The rearrangement links TRBV29-1 to TRBJ2-1; no definite D call. V was trimmed by 4 bases and J by 1 base, leaving 11 bases between them. Germline V gene lookup returns CDR1 SQVTM and CDR2 ANQGSEA. The length of the CDR3 is 14 residues. Written as DNA, the CDR3 is TGCAGCGTTGTAATAGGATTTTCCTACAATGAGCAGTTCTTC. This sequence encodes CSVVIGFSYNEQFF.

V usage is TRBV7-9 and J usage is TRBJ2-1; D might be TRBD1 (6 bases). The CDR3 totals 16 residues. The germline V and J ends were trimmed by 4 bases and 0 bases, with 13 bases remaining between them. CDR1 and CDR2 from the germline V gene are SEHNR and FQNEAQ (reference sequence). The CDR3 spells CASSSRTASSYNEQFF. In DNA form, the CDR3 reads TGTGCCAGCAGCTCAAGGACAGCCAGCTCCTACAATGAGCAGTTCTTC.

There are a few counts of this clonotype. The CDR3: CASSFYRTGGYEQYF. The CDR3 DNA is TGCGCCAGCAGCTTCTATCGGACAGGAGGATACGAGCAGTACTTC. This rearrangement joins TRBV5-1 to TRBJ2-7; 7 bases align to TRBD1. Germline CDR1 is SGHRS and CDR2 is YFSETQ. The CDR3 sequence is 15 residues long. V was pared by 2 bases and J by 4 bases, with 9 bases of the junction left unmatched.

The chain employs TRBV30 and TRBJ2-1, with D possibly TRBD1 on 5 matching bases. The CDR3 is 16 amino acids. V lost 0 bases and J 0 bases, leaving 12 bases between the germline ends. CDR1 and CDR2 (germline): GTSNPN, SVGIG (reference sequence). The CDR3, as DNA: TGTGCCTGGAGTGTTCTGCGACAGAGCTCCTACAATGAGCAGTTCTTC. Its translation: CAWSVLRQSSYNEQFF. Variable domain in full (rest from reference TRBV30 and TRBJ2-1): SQTIHQWPATLVQPVGSPLSLECTVEGTSNPNLYWYRQAAGRGLQLLFYSVGIGQISSEVPQNLSASRPQDRQFILSSKKLLLSDSGFYLCAWSVLRQSSYNEQFFGPGTRLTVL.

CDR3 in amino acids: CASSLQISGANVLTF. The CDR3 nucleotides are TGCGCCAGCAGCTTACAGATCTCTGGGGCCAACGTCCTGACTTTC. This chain uses TRBV5-1 with TRBJ2-6; D gene uncertain. The CDR3 covers 15 residues. Germline CDR1 is SGHRS and CDR2 is YFSETQ. Trimming removed 2 bases at V and 0 bases at J, with 6 bases between.